This T cell receptor beta chain was captured in a study of cytomegalovirus exposure and HLA in healthy donors. Study-wide results and caveats: Most CMV-associated TCR beta chains appeared HLA-restricted in a later analysis.

With 60 Vbeta and 13 Jbeta primers, the PCR was carried out. Using immunoSEQ multiplex PCR, the repertoire was profiled, and TCRdb retains in-frame clones only, with some absent. The sample includes approximately 110,000 clones, less than 75% of them seen just once. This clone has just a few counts. The antigen is undetermined. Sequences were obtained from PBMCs. This TCR was sampled from a woman in her thirties or forties in good health and CMV-seronegative.

CDR3 in DNA: TGTGCCAGCAGTGAGGGGACATCTAACACTGAAGCTTTCTTT. Protein: CASSEGTSNTEAFF. V gene TRBV2 combines with J gene TRBJ1-1; weak D call: TRBD1 (6 bases). The CDR3 runs 14 residues. Germline CDR1 SNHLY, CDR2 FYNNEI. Trimming shortened V by 3 bases and J by 2 bases, and 10 bases separated the two germline ends.